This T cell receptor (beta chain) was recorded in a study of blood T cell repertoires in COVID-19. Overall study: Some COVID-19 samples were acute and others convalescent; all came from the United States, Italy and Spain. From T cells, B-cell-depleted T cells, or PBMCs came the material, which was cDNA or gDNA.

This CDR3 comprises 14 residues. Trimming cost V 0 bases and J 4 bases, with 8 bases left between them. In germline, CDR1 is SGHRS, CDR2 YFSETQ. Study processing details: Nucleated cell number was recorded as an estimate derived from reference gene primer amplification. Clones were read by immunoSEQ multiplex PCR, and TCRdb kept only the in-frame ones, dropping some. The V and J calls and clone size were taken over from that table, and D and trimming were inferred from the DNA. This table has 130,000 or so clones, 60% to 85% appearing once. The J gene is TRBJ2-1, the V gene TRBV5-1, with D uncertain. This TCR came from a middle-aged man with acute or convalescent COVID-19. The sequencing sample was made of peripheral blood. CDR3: CASSLESEYNEQFF. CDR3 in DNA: TGCGCCAGCAGCTTGGAGTCAGAATACAATGAGCAGTTCTTC.